This TCR beta chain originates from a study of T cells in Graves' hyperthyroidism and ophthalmopathy. Study-wide findings and caveats: In the analysis, a 13 V-J model separated ophthalmopathy from stable hyperthyroidism.

In this sample, this clonotype turned up many times. Its antigen is currently unknown. TCR beta CDR3 regions were amplified from RNA transcripts. The primer set for the first-round RT-PCR of the TCR CDR3 was HTBI. One entry per CDR3 protein results from TCRdb running MiXCR on the multiplex PCR reads. The profile shows roughly 700,000 distinct CDR3 sequences, about 15% of them singletons. Germline loops: CDR1 SGHKS, CDR2 YYEKEE (reference sequence). The CDR3 extends over 17 amino acids. Trimming shortened V by 4 bases and J by 1 base, and 20 bases separated the two germline ends. Pregnant or lactating patients were excluded, as were those with uncontrolled infection or other autoimmune disease. Orbital computed tomography and thyroid ultrasound, together with serum TRAb and thyroxine and clinical symptoms, were used for diagnoses. The PBMCs were sourced from fresh peripheral blood (more than 8.5 ml).

Sequences were obtained from blood. The source is a woman under 30 with Graves' hyperthyroidism. The chain combines TRBV5-5 with TRBJ1-2, with D possibly matching TRBD1 (5 bases). This chain's CDR3 is CASSTGTFRGVNYGYTF. Written as DNA, the CDR3 is TGTGCCAGCAGCACGGGGACCTTCAGAGGGGTTAACTATGGCTACACCTTC.